Sequencing of this T cell receptor beta chain was carried out in a study of T cells in Graves' hyperthyroidism and ophthalmopathy. General study results and limits: The authors' 13 V-J model separated ophthalmopathy from stable hyperthyroidism.

Regions amplified from RNA transcripts were the TCR beta CDR3 regions. Carried out on the TCR CDR3, a first-round RT-PCR used the HTBI primer set. One entry per CDR3 protein, called by TCRdb with MiXCR from the multiplex PCR reads. The data show some 510,000 distinct CDR3 sequences, less than 25% seen once. CDR3 size: 14 residues. Trimming removed 3 bases from V and 10 bases from J, with 18 bases in between. Stable hyperthyroidism: no ophthalmopathy progression over 18 months of follow-up. Uncontrolled infection, other autoimmune disease, pregnancy or lactation excluded patients. Clinical symptoms, serum thyroxine and TRAb, thyroid ultrasound and orbital computed tomography were used for the diagnoses. Comments on this clonotype: Its cognate antigen is unknown.

This TCR was sampled from a young man with Graves' hyperthyroidism. The sample consisted of blood. The chain couples TRBV12-3 or TRBV12-4 to TRBJ1-1; perhaps TRBD1 as D (6 bases). Here the CDR3 DNA reads TGTGCCAGCAGTTTCCCCCGCAGGGGAAGGAGAGCTTTCTTT. It specifies CASSFPRRGRRAFF.